This record looks at one T cell receptor beta chain sequence and its context. Its antigen is unidentified. Germline CDR1 and CDR2: SGHTA and FQGNSA. The CDR3 extends over 15 amino acids. V dropped 5 bases and J dropped 6; count of bases not matched to a gene: 8. These data belong to a study of fetal regulatory T cell absence and autoimmunity. Overall study context: IPEX patients had exocrine pancreas autoimmunity without clinical diabetes. Study-level findings and limits: Antigen-driven pancreatic autoimmunity before birth in IPEX was inferred from oligoclonal enrichment.

Data came from immunoSEQ multiplex PCR; TCRdb stores just in-frame clones and leaves some out. The table includes approximately 94,000 clones, approximately 79% detected once. Sample: pancreas tissue. V usage is TRBV7-2 and J usage is TRBJ2-2; 8 bases agree with TRBD1. The receptor's source is a male donor with IPEX syndrome. The CDR3 sequence is CASSRQGAGAGELFF. The CDR3 bases are TGTGCCAGCAGCAGGCAGGGGGCGGGTGCCGGGGAGCTGTTTTTT.